These 31 T cell receptor beta chains were all obtained from the same sample, sequenced in a study of cytomegalovirus exposure and HLA in healthy donors. PCR primers comprised 60 Vbeta and 13 Jbeta primers. The protocol was immunoSEQ multiplex PCR, while the TCRdb copy is restricted to in-frame clones and leaves out a portion. The repertoire consists of about 120,000 clones, with around four fifths occurring once and the leading ten covering around 2%. Sequencing was carried out using PBMCs. Receptors were obtained from a man in his forties in good health and CMV-seronegative.

The rearrangement links TRBV4-3 to TRBJ2-1; 9 positions match TRBD1. Trimming took 0 bases from V and 0 from J; bases not matched to a gene: 12. Germline values: CDR1 LGHNA, CDR2 YSLEER. The CDR3 consists of 20 residues. In DNA form, the CDR3 reads TGCGCCAGCAGCCAAGATCTTAGGTGGGGGACAGGGAGCTCCTACAATGAGCAGTTCTTC. It encodes CASSQDLRWGTGSSYNEQFF.

The chain recombines TRBV4-3 with TRBJ2-3; the D gene is possibly TRBD1 (5 bases). Looked up from germline, CDR1 is LGHNA and CDR2 is YSLEER. V was shortened by 3 bases and J by 10 bases, with 23 bases between the two germline ends. This CDR3 spans 16 amino acids. The CDR3 nucleotides read TGCGCCAGCAGCCAGGAAGGGCTGGGGCACATCCAAGCGCAGTATTTT. Protein sequence: CASSQEGLGHIQAQYF.

This chain joins TRBV27 and TRBJ1-1; TRBD1 matches at 7 bases. The CDR3 extends over 16 amino acids. V shed 0 bases, J shed 0 bases, and the junction held 4 bases outside the gene matches. Germline V gives CDR1 MNHEY, CDR2 SMNVEV (reference sequence). The CDR3 here is CASSLSPGGMNTEAFF. CDR3 nucleotides: TGTGCCAGCAGTTTATCGCCAGGGGGTATGAACACTGAAGCTTTCTTT.

This chain links TRBV2 with TRBJ1-3; no clear D gene. CDR1 and CDR2 (germline): SNHLY, FYNNEI. Deletions cut 5 bases from V and 2 bases from J, with 13 bases between. The CDR3 is made up of 15 amino acids. The CDR3 bases are TGTGCCAGCAGTCCCGGGATAATGACTGGAAACACCATATATTTT. As protein: CASSPGIMTGNTIYF.

In this sample, this clone turned up a few times. J is TRBJ1-2 and V is TRBV10-3; TRBD1 agrees at 9 bases. Per germline, CDR1 ENHRY and CDR2 SYGVKD. With 5 bases clipped from V and 6 bases from J, the junction kept 16 bases outside the gene matches. This CDR3 has 17 amino acids. In DNA form, the CDR3 reads TGTGCCATCAGTACCACCCCTCTCGACAGGGGGATACATGGCTACACCTTC. Translated: CAISTTPLDRGIHGYTF.

This clone was observed once. This chain connects TRBV5-1 to TRBJ2-7; D is unresolved. The CDR3 has 12 residues. The V end was cut by 4 bases, the J end by 5 bases, with 10 bases between. CDR1 is SGHRS and CDR2 is YFSETQ in the germline V gene. Written as DNA, the CDR3 is TGCGCCAGCAGCCCTCAGGTGAACGAGCAGTACTTC. Protein sequence: CASSPQVNEQYF.

The rearrangement links TRBV7-9 to TRBJ1-5, with TRBD1 as a possible D gene (6 bases). With 4 bases removed from V and 1 base from J, the gap between germline ends came to 17 bases. The CDR3 is made up of 17 amino acids. Germline V gives CDR1 SEHNR, CDR2 FQNEAQ (reference sequence). CDR3 region: CASSSGEGSASNQPQHF. The CDR3 DNA reads as TGTGCCAGCAGCTCAGGGGAGGGGTCGGCCAGCAATCAGCCCCAGCATTTT.

The chain is built from TRBV5-1 and TRBJ2-5, with D perhaps matching TRBD2 (5 bases). Germline V gives CDR1 SGHRS, CDR2 YFSETQ. V gave up 5 bases and J gave up 5 bases, with 13 bases separating them. The CDR3 is 13 residues long. CDR3 sequence (DNA): TGCGCCAGCAGTCCTCAGTGGGAGGAGACCCAGTACTTC. It encodes CASSPQWEETQYF.

The chain carries TRBV18 and TRBJ1-4, with 7 positions matching TRBD1. The germline CDR1 and CDR2 sequences are KGHSH and LQKENI. There are 19 residues in the CDR3. Trimming at V came to 2 bases and at J to 0 bases, leaving 12 bases not matched to a gene. The CDR3 is CASSPSIMGQSATNEKLFF. The CDR3 DNA reads as TGTGCCAGCTCACCAAGCATTATGGGACAGTCAGCAACTAATGAAAAACTGTTTTTT. The full variable domain, its missing parts supplied by reference TRBV18 and TRBJ1-4, is NAGVMQNPRHLVRRRGQEARLRCSPMKGHSHVYWYRQLPEEGLKFMVYLQKENIIDESGMPKERFSAEFPKEGPSILRIQQVVRGDSAAYFCASSPSIMGQSATNEKLFFGSGTQLSVL.

The chain joins TRBV6-5 to TRBJ1-5; D might be TRBD1 (5 bases). V was trimmed by 7 bases and J by 10 bases, leaving 17 bases between them. In germline, CDR1 is MNHEY, CDR2 SVGAGI. This CDR3 has 13 amino acids. The CDR3 bases are TGTGCCAGCACCCAAATTCTGGGGGGACCCCAGCATTTT. Protein product: CASTQILGGPQHF.

The genes are TRBV18 and TRBJ1-1; 8 bases line up with TRBD1. V shed 6 bases and J 4 bases; nucleotides not matched to a gene: 7. CDR1 and CDR2 from the germline V gene are KGHSH and LQKENI. The CDR3 is 14 amino acids. The CDR3 protein is CASSQGQASTEAFF. CDR3 in DNA: TGTGCCAGCTCCCAGGGACAGGCCAGCACTGAAGCTTTCTTT.

This clone was counted between two and nine times. The chain is built from TRBV27 and TRBJ2-3; 9 bases are a match to TRBD2. The CDR3 spans 16 residues. V was clipped by 4 bases and J by 3 bases; unmatched bases: 8. Germline V gene sequence: CDR1 MNHEY, CDR2 SMNVEV (reference sequence). The CDR3, as DNA: TGTGCCAGCAGTTCCCGACTAGCGGAAAAGACAGATACGCAGTATTTT. As protein: CASSSRLAEKTDTQYF.

The genes are TRBV27 and TRBJ1-1; TRBD1 matches at 12 bases. Germline values: CDR1 MNHEY, CDR2 SMNVEV (reference sequence). The ends lost 3 bases at V and 1 base at J; junction bases unmatched: 6. CDR3 length: 17 amino acids. CDR3 DNA sequence: TGTGCCAGCAGTTTCGGGACAGGGGGCTTTTCGAACACTGAAGCTTTCTTT. This sequence encodes CASSFGTGGFSNTEAFF.

This chain joins TRBV6-1 and TRBJ2-3; 11 bases line up with TRBD1. Germline-derived CDR1 and CDR2 are MNHNS and SASEGT. V lost 4 bases, J lost 4 bases, and 10 bases stayed unmatched. This CDR3 comprises 17 residues. CDR3 in amino acids: CASSGGTGGLVPDTQYF. The CDR3, as DNA: TGTGCCAGCAGTGGAGGGACAGGGGGGCTTGTTCCAGATACGCAGTATTTT.

This rearrangement joins TRBV6-5 to TRBJ2-5; D call uncertain. Germline V gives CDR1 MNHEY, CDR2 SVGAGI. CDR3 length equals 13 residues. Between the trimmed V and J ends, which lost 6 bases and 6 bases, there was a span of 14 bases. CDR3 DNA: TGTGCCAGCAGCCCACCGGGTAGACAGACCCAGTACTTC. Translating it yields CASSPPGRQTQYF.

This CDR3 reads CASSPGASNYGYTF. Here the CDR3 DNA reads TGTGCCAGTAGCCCCGGTGCCTCCAACTATGGCTACACCTTC. J is TRBJ1-2 and V is TRBV19; the D is unclear. Per germline, CDR1 LNHDA and CDR2 SQIVND (reference sequence). This CDR3 is built from 14 residues. Deletions cut 6 bases from V and 2 bases from J, with 13 bases between.

The chain has TRBV11-1 and TRBJ2-5; D possibly corresponds to TRBD2 (5 bases). V was shortened by 8 bases and J by 5 bases, with 15 bases between the two germline ends. The CDR3 spans 13 residues. Germline-derived CDR1 and CDR2 are SGHAT and FQDESV (reference sequence). DNA for the CDR3: TGTGCCAGCGCAACGGGGTCTGGGGAGACCCAGTACTTC. It encodes CASATGSGETQYF.

Regarding this clone: Its ends do not fully match the called genes, so a read error is possible. The genes are TRBV20-1 and TRBJ1-2; D is unclear. The CDR3 is made up of 9 amino acids. CDR1 and CDR2 from the germline V gene are DFQATT and SNEGSKA (reference sequence). Here the CDR3 DNA reads TGCAGTGCTAGCCCCGAACTGATTTTC. Residues: CSASPELIF.

The chain uses TRBV4-2 and TRBJ2-1; the match to TRBD2 covers 10 bases. V lost 3 bases to trimming and J lost 4 bases; unmatched junction nucleotides: 6. There are 16 residues in the CDR3. Germline values: CDR1 LGHNA, CDR2 YNFKEQ. The CDR3, as DNA: TGTGCCAGCAGCCATCACGGGACTAGCGCTTACAATGAGCAGTTCTTC. It translates to CASSHHGTSAYNEQFF.

The chain has TRBV30 and TRBJ2-7, with D tentatively TRBD1 (5 bases). CDR1 GTSNPN and CDR2 SVGIG come from the germline V gene (reference sequence). The CDR3 length is 13 residues. Between the trimmed V and J ends, which lost 3 bases and 6 bases, there was a span of 15 bases. The CDR3 DNA is TGTGCCTGGAGAACCCAGGGTGTTTTCGAGCAGTACTTC. It encodes CAWRTQGVFEQYF. Together with reference TRBV30 and TRBJ2-7, the CDR3 gives the full variable domain: SQTIHQWPATLVQPVGSPLSLECTVEGTSNPNLYWYRQAAGRGLQLLFYSVGIGQISSEVPQNLSASRPQDRQFILSSKKLLLSDSGFYLCAWRTQGVFEQYFGPGTRLTVT.

This clone appeared a few times. The junction departs from germline at one end; a sequencing error may be responsible. Here the CDR3 reads CASSKTAQETQYF. CDR3 nucleotide sequence: TGCGCCAGCAGCAAGACAGCTCAAGAGACCCAATACTTC. The chain has TRBV5-1 and TRBJ2-5, with a possible D match to TRBD1 (5 bases). The CDR3 runs to 13 residues. Germline assignment: CDR1 SGHRS and CDR2 YFSETQ.

The chain uses TRBV6-1 and TRBJ1-6; possibly TRBD1 for D (5 bases). This CDR3 comprises 15 residues. Germline V lookup: CDR1 MNHNS, CDR2 SASEGT. Deletions cut 6 bases from V and 7 bases from J, with 16 bases between. The chain's CDR3 is CASRDRWGANSPLHF. The CDR3 DNA reads TGTGCCAGCAGGGATCGTTGGGGCGCGAATTCACCCCTCCACTTT.

The chain employs TRBV7-2 and TRBJ2-3; 8 bases are a match to TRBD2. Germline assignment: CDR1 SGHTA and CDR2 FQGNSA. V lost 3 bases, J lost 2 bases, and 7 bases stayed unmatched. The CDR3 runs to 16 residues. CDR3 region: CASSFTGGPPTDTQYF. CDR3 sequence (DNA): TGTGCCAGCAGCTTTACGGGGGGGCCCCCCACAGATACGCAGTATTTT.

This clone appeared once. The CDR3 region has the DNA TGTGCCTGGAGTGTTATAGCGGGGGGGCCGGTGACCGGGGAGCTGTTTTTT. As protein: CAWSVIAGGPVTGELFF. The chain combines TRBV30 with TRBJ2-2; TRBD2 aligns across 11 bases. The germline CDR1 and CDR2 sequences are GTSNPN and SVGIG (reference sequence). The CDR3 totals 17 residues. Trimming cost V 0 bases and J 5 bases; bases outside gene matches: 8.

The rearrangement uses TRBV4-3 and TRBJ2-7; 12 bases align to TRBD2. Trimming cost V 0 bases and J 3 bases; bases outside gene matches: 9. Germline V gene data show CDR1 as LGHNA and CDR2 as YSLEER. This CDR3 is built from 18 residues. The CDR3: CASSQDPAGTSGFYEQYF. The CDR3 bases are TGCGCCAGCAGCCAAGACCCCGCCGGGACTAGCGGGTTCTACGAGCAGTACTTC.

This chain links TRBV28 with TRBJ2-3; D might be TRBD1 (5 bases). The CDR3 is made up of 15 amino acids. CDR1 and CDR2 from the germline V gene are MDHEN and SYDVKM. V was shortened by 1 base and J by 4 bases, with 12 bases between the two germline ends. CDR3 protein: CASSLLTVLPDTQYF. In DNA, the CDR3 is TGTGCCAGCAGTTTATTGACAGTACTGCCAGATACGCAGTATTTT. Full variable domain (outside the CDR3, taken from reference TRBV28 and TRBJ2-3): DVKVTQSSRYLVKRTGEKVFLECVQDMDHENMFWYRQDPGLGLRLIYFSYDVKMKEKGDIPEGYSVSREKKERFSLILESASTNQTSMYLCASSLLTVLPDTQYFGPGTRLTVL.

Regarding this clone: Relative to the germline gene, one junction end is altered; a read error may explain this. The CDR3 bases are TGTTCCAGCAGCCCCCAGACAGGGCAGGACATTAATGAGCAGTTCTTC. The encoded protein is CSSSPQTGQDINEQFF. This chain connects TRBV7-9 to TRBJ2-1, with 7 bases that match TRBD1. This CDR3 has 16 amino acids. Germline assignment: CDR1 SEHNR and CDR2 FQNEAQ (reference sequence). Looking up the rest from reference TRBV7-9 and TRBJ2-1 gives the full variable domain: DTGVSQNPRHKITKRGQNVTFRCDPISEHNRLYWYRQTLGQGPEFLTYFQNEAQLEKSRLLSDRFSAERPKGSFSTLEIQRTEQGDSAMYLCSSSPQTGQDINEQFFGPGTRLTVL.

This clone has only one observation. This chain joins TRBV5-4 and TRBJ1-2; 9 bases fit TRBD1. This CDR3 is 16 amino acids long. Unmatched junction bases numbered 9, after V lost 3 bases and J lost 3 bases. CDR1 is SGHNT and CDR2 is YYREEE in the germline V gene (reference sequence). The CDR3 DNA reads as TGTGCCAGCAGCTCGGGACAGGGTGCCATCTACTATGGCTACACCTTC. This encodes CASSSGQGAIYYGYTF.

This sequence joins TRBV27 and TRBJ1-2; TRBD1 agrees at 8 bases. The CDR3 consists of 17 residues. J lost 1 base, V lost 2 bases, and 9 bases had no gene match. Germline V CDR1 and CDR2: MNHEY, SMNVEV (reference sequence). CDR3 protein: CASSLGQGGGYNYGYTF. The CDR3 bases are TGTGCCAGCAGTTTAGGACAGGGAGGAGGTTATAACTATGGCTACACCTTC.

V is TRBV7-2 and J is TRBJ2-7; 8 bases line up with TRBD2. Germline V gene data show CDR1 as SGHTA and CDR2 as FQGNSA. The CDR3 runs 14 residues. Germline trimming cut 4 bases from V and 0 bases from J; bases unmatched to any gene: 2. CDR3 DNA: TGTGCCAGCAGCTCGGGACTAGGCTCCTACGAGCAGTACTTC. Its protein product is CASSSGLGSYEQYF.

The V call is TRBV9, the J call TRBJ2-5, with 8 bases aligning to TRBD2. The V segment lost 4 bases and the J segment 4 bases; nucleotides outside the gene matches: 3. This CDR3 contains 13 residues. Germline V CDR1 and CDR2: SGDLS, YYNGEE. This chain's CDR3 is CASSMGTRETQYF. The DNA for the CDR3 is TGTGCCAGCAGCATGGGGACTAGAGAGACCCAGTACTTC.